This T cell receptor beta chain was found in a study of blood T cell repertoires in COVID-19. Study information: From T cells, B-cell-depleted T cells, or PBMCs came the material, which was cDNA or gDNA.

Authors' processing steps: Quantification of nucleated cells was approximated via reference gene primer amplification. Profiled with immunoSEQ multiplex PCR; TCRdb holds only in-frame clones, not every one. The V and J calls and clone size come from that table; D and trimming were worked out from the DNA. The table includes 250,000 to 300,000 clones, 70% to 90% detected once. The CDR3 is 18 amino acids. V lost 3 bases to trimming and J lost 7 bases, with 25 bases between them. Germline V gene sequence: CDR1 MGHRA, CDR2 YSYEKL. The chain recombines TRBV4-1 with TRBJ2-1, with a weak D call TRBD2 (7 bases). Sequenced: peripheral blood. The sequence derives from a woman younger than 45 with COVID-19, enrolled during active disease. The CDR3 DNA reads as TGCGCCAGCAGCCACCCCCGGACAGCGGGGCGGCAACCTAATGAGCAGTTCTTC. It encodes CASSHPRTAGRQPNEQFF.